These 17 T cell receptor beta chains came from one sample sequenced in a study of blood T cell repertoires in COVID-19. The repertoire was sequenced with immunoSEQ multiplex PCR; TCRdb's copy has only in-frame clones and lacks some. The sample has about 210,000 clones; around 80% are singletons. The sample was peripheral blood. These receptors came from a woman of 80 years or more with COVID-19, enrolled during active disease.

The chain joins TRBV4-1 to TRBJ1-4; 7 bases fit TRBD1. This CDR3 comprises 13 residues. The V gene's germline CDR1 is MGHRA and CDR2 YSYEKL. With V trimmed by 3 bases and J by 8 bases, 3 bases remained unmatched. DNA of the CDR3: TGCGCCAGCAGCCAGGAGGGACAGGAAAAACTGTTTTTT. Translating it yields CASSQEGQEKLFF.

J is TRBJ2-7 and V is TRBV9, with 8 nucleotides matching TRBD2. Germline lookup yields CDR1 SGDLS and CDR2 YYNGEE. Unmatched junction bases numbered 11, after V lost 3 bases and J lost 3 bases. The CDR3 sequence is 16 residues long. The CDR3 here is CASSARGGTTDYEQYF. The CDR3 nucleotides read TGTGCCAGCAGCGCCCGGGGGGGGACAACCGACTACGAGCAGTACTTC.

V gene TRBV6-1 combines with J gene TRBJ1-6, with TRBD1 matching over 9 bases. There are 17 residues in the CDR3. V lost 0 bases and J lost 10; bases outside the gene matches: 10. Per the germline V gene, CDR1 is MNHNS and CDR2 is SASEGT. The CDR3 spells CASSEAKPGQGHSPLHF. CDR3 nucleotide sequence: TGTGCCAGCAGTGAAGCGAAGCCGGGACAGGGACACTCACCCCTCCACTTT.

CDR3 residues: CASSLRGGLNTEAFF. CDR3 in DNA: TGTGCCAGCAGCTTAAGGGGGGGTCTGAACACTGAAGCTTTCTTT. The chain has TRBV7-8 and TRBJ1-1; D is perhaps TRBD1 (6 bases). Germline V gene data show CDR1 as SGHVS and CDR2 as FQNEAQ. Trimming took 2 bases from V and 0 from J, leaving 10 bases between them. The CDR3 covers 15 residues. The full variable domain, rest sourced from reference TRBV7-8 and TRBJ1-1, is GAGVSQSPRYKVAKRGQDVALRCDPISGHVSLFWYQQALGQGPEFLTYFQNEAQLDKSGLPSDRFFAERPEGSVSTLKIQRTQQEDSAVYLCASSLRGGLNTEAFFGQGTRLTVV.

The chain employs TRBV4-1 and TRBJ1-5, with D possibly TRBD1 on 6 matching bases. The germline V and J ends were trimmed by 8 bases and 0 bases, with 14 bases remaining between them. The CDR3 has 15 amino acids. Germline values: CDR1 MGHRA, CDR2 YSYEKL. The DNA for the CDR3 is TGCGCCAGCGCCGGGACACCATATAGCAATCAGCCCCAGCATTTT. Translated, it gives CASAGTPYSNQPQHF.

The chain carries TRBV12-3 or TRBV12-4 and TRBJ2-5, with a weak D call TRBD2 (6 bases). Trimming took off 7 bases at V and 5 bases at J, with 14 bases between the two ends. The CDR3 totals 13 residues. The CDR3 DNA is TGTGCCAGCACCGAGACCGGGGGTGAGACCCAGTACTTC. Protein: CASTETGGETQYF.

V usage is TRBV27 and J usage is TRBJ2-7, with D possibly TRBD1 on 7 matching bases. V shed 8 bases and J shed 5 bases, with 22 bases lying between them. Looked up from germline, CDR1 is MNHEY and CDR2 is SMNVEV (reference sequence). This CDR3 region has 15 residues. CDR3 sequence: CASRNRGGTMDEQYF. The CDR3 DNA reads TGTGCCAGCCGAAACAGGGGAGGTACAATGGACGAGCAGTACTTC.

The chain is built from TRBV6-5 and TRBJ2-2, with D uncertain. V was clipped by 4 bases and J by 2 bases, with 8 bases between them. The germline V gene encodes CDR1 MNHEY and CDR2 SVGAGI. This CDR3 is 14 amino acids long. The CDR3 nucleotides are TGTGCCAGCAGTTTACACAGAAACACCGGGGAGCTGTTTTTT. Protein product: CASSLHRNTGELFF.

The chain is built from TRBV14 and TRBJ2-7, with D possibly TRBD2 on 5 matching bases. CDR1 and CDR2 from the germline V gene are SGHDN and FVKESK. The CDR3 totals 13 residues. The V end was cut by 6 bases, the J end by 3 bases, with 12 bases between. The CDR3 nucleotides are TGTGCCAGCAGTAAATCGGGAAACTACGAGCAGTACTTC. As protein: CASSKSGNYEQYF. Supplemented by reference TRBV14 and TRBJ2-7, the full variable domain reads EAGVTQFPSHSVIEKGQTVTLRCDPISGHDNLYWYRRVMGKEIKFLLHFVKESKQDESGMPNNRFLAERTGGTYSTLKVQPAELEDSGVYFCASSKSGNYEQYFGPGTRLTVT.

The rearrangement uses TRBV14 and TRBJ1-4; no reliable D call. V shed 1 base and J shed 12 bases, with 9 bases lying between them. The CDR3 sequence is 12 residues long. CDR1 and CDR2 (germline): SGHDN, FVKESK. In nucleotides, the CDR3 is TGTGCCAGCAGCCAAGTCGGGGATGAACTGTTTTTT. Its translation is CASSQVGDELFF.

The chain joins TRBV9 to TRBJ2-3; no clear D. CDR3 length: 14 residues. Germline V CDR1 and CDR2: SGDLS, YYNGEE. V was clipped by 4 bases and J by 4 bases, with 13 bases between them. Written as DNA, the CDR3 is TGTGCCAGCAGCACCACTCGGTTGTCAGATACGCAGTATTTT. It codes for CASSTTRLSDTQYF.

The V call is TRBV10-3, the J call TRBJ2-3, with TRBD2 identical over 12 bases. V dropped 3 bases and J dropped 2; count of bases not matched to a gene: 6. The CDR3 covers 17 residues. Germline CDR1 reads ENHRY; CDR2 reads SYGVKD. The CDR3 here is CAISDPGTSGFTDTQYF. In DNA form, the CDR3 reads TGTGCCATCAGTGACCCCGGGACTAGCGGGTTCACAGATACGCAGTATTTT.

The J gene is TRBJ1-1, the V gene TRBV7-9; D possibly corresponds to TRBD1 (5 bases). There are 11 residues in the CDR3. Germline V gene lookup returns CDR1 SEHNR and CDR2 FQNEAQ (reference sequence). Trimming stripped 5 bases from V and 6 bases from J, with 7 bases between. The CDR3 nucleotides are TGTGCCAGCAGCCCAGGGCCTGAAGCTTTCTTT. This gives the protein CASSPGPEAFF.

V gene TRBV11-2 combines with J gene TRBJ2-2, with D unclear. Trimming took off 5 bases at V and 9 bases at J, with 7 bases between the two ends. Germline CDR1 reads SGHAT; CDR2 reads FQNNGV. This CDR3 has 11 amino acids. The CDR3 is CASSLLRELFF. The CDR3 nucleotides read TGTGCCAGCAGCCTACTCCGGGAGCTGTTTTTT.

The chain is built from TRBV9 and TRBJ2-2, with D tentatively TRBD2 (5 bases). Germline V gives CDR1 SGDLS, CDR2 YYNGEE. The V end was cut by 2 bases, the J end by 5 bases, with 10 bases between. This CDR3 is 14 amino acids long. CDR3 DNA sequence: TGTGCCAGCAGCGTTGCGGGCAGGACCGGGGAGCTGTTTTTT. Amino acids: CASSVAGRTGELFF.

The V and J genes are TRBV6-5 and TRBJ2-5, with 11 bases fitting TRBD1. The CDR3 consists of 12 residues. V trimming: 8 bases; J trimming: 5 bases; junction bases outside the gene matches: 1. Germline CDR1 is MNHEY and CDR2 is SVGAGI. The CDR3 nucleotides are TGTGCCAGCGGGGACAGGGGGGAGACCCAGTACTTC. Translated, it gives CASGDRGETQYF.

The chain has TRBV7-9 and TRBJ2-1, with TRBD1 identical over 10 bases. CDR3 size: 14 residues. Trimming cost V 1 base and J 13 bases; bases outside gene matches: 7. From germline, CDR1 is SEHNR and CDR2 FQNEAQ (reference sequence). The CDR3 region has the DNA TGTGCCAGCAGCTTAGTCGGGACAGGGGATTTTCAGTTCTTC. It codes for CASSLVGTGDFQFF.